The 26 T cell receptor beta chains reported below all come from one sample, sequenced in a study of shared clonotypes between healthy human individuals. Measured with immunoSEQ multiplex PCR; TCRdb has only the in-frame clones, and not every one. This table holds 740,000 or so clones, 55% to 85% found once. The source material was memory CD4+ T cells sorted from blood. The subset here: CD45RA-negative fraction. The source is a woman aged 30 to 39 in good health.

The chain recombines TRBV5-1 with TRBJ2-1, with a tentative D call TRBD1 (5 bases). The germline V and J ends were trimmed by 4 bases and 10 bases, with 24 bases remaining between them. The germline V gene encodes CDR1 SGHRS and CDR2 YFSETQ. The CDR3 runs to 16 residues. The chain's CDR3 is CASSRLGASNVGEQFF. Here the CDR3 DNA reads TGCGCCAGCAGCCGCTTAGGGGCGTCAAACGTGGGGGAGCAGTTCTTC.

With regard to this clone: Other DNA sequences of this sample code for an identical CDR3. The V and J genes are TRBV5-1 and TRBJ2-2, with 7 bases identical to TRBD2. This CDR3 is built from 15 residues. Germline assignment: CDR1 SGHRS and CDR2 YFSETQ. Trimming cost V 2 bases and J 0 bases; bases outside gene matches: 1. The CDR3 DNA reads TGCGCCAGCAGCTTAAGCGGGACGAACACCGGGGAGCTGTTTTTT. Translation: CASSLSGTNTGELFF.

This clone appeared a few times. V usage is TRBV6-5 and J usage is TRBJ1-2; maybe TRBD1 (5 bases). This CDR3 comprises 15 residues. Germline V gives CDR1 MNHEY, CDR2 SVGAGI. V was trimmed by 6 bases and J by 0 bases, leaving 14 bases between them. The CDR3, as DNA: TGTGCCAGCAGCGGGGGGACGGCAGCTAACTATGGCTACACCTTC. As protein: CASSGGTAANYGYTF.

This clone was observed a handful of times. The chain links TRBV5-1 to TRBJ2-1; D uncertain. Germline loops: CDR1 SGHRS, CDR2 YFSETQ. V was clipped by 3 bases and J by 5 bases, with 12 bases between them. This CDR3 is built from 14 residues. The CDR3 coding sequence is TGCGCCAGCAGCTCGCTGATGTCCGACAATGAGCAGTTCTTC. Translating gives CASSSLMSDNEQFF.

The CDR3 nucleotides are TGTGCCAGCTCACCGCCTAACACCGGGACAGGGCGATACGAGCAGTACTTC. Translation gives CASSPPNTGTGRYEQYF. V is TRBV18 and J is TRBJ2-7; 9 nucleotides align to TRBD1. V lost 3 bases to trimming and J lost 4 bases; unmatched junction nucleotides: 13. Looked up from germline, CDR1 is KGHSH and CDR2 is LQKENI. The CDR3 is 17 amino acids.

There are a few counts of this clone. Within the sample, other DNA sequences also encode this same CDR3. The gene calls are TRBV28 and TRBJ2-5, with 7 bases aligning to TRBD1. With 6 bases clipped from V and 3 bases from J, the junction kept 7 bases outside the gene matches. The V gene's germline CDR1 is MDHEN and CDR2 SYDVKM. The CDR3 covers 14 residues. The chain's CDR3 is CASSTKQGKETQYF. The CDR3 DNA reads TGTGCCAGCAGCACTAAACAGGGGAAAGAGACCCAGTACTTC.

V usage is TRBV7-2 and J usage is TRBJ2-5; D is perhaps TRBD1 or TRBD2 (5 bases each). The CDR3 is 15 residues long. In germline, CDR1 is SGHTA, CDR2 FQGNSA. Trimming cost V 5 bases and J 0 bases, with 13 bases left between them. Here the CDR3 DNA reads TGTGCCAGCAGCGATGGGGGACGGAACCAAGAGACCCAGTACTTC. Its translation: CASSDGGRNQETQYF.

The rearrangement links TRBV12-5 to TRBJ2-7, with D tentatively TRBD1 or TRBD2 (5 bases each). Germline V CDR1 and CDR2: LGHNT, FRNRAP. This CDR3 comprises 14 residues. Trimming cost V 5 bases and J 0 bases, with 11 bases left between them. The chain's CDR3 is CASGPGGGSYEQYF. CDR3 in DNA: TGTGCTAGTGGTCCTGGTGGGGGCTCCTACGAGCAGTACTTC.

CDR3 residues: CASSGAPGVRNTGELFF. The CDR3 bases are TGTGCCAGCAGTGGGGCCCCGGGTGTACGCAACACCGGGGAGCTGTTTTTT. V and J are TRBV2 and TRBJ2-2, with D unresolved. Trimming took 4 bases from V and 2 from J, leaving 17 bases between them. CDR3 length equals 17 residues. Germline lookup yields CDR1 SNHLY and CDR2 FYNNEI.

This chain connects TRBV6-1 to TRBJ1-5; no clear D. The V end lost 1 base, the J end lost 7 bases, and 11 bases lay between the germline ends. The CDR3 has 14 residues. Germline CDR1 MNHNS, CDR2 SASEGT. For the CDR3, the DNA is TGTGCCAGCAGTGAAGGTGGAGGGATACAGCCCCAGCATTTT. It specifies CASSEGGGIQPQHF.

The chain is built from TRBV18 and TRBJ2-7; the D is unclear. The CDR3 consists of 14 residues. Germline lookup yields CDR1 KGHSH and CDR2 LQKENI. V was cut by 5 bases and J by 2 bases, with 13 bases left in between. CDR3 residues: CASSGGPNPYEQYF. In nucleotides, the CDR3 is TGTGCCAGCTCAGGCGGACCGAACCCCTACGAGCAGTACTTC. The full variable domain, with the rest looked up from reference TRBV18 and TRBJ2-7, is NAGVMQNPRHLVRRRGQEARLRCSPMKGHSHVYWYRQLPEEGLKFMVYLQKENIIDESGMPKERFSAEFPKEGPSILRIQQVVRGDSAAYFCASSGGPNPYEQYFGPGTRLTVT.

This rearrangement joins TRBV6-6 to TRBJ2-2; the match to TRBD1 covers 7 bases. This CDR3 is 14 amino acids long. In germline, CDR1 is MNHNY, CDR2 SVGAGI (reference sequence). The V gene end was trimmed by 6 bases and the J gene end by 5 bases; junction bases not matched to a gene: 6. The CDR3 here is CASRVQGRTGELFF. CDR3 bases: TGTGCCAGCAGAGTACAGGGGCGAACCGGGGAGCTGTTTTTT.

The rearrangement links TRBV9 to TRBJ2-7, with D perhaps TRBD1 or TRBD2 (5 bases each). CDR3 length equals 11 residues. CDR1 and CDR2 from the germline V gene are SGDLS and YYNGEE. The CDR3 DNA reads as TGTGCAGACGGGGCTCACTACGAGCAGTACTTC. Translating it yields CADGAHYEQYF. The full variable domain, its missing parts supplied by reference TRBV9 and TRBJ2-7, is DSGVTQTPKHLITATGQRVTLRCSPRSGDLSVYWYQQSLDQGLQFLIQYYNGEERAKGNILERFSAQQFPDLHSELNLSSLELGDSALYFCADGAHYEQYFGPGTRLTVT.

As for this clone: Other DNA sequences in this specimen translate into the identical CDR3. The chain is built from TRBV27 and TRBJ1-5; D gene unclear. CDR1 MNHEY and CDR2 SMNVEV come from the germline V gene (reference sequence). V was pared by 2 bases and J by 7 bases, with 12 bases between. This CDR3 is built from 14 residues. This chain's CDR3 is CASSLSSGGQPQHF. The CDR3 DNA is TGTGCCAGCAGTTTAAGCTCCGGTGGGCAGCCCCAGCATTTT.

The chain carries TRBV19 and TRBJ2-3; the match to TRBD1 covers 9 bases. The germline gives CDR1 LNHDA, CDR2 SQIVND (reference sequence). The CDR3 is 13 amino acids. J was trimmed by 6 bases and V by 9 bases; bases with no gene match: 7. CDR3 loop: CASGTGSGDTQYF. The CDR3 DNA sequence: TGTGCCAGCGGGACAGGGAGTGGCGATACGCAGTATTTT.

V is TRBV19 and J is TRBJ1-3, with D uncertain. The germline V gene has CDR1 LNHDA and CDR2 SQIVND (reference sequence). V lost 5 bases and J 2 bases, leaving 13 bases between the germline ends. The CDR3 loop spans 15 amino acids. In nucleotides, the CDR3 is TGTGCCAGTAGTCCCCGGACTGAAGCTGGAAACACCATATATTTT. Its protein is CASSPRTEAGNTIYF. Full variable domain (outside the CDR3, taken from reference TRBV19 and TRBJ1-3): DGGITQSPKYLFRKEGQNVTLSCEQNLNHDAMYWYRQDPGQGLRLIYYSQIVNDFQKGDIAEGYSVSREKKESFPLTVTSAQKNPTAFYLCASSPRTEAGNTIYFGEGSWLTVV.

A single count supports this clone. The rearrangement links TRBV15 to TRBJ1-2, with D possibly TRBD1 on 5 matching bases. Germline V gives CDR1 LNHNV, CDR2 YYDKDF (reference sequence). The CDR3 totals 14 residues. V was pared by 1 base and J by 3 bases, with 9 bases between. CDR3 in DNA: TGTGCCACCAGCAGAGTTGCGACAGACTATGGCTACACCTTC. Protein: CATSRVATDYGYTF.

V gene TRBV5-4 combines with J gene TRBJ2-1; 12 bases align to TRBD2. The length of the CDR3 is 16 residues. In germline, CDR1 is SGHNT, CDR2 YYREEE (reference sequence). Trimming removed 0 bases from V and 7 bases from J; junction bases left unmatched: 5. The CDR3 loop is CASSLVRTSGTNEQFF. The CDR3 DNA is TGTGCCAGCAGCTTGGTTCGGACTAGCGGGACAAATGAGCAGTTCTTC.

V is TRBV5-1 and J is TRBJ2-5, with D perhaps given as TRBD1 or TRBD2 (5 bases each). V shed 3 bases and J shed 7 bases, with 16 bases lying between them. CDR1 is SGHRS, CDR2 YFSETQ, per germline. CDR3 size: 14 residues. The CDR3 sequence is CASSSGTEFGTQYF. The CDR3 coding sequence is TGCGCCAGCAGCTCCGGGACGGAATTCGGGACCCAGTACTTC.

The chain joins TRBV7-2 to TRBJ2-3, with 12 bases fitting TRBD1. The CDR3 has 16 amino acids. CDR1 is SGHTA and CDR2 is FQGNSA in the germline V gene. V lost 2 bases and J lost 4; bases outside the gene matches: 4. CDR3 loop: CASSLPGTGGPDTQYF. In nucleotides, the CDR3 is TGTGCCAGCAGCTTACCCGGGACAGGGGGCCCAGATACGCAGTATTTT.

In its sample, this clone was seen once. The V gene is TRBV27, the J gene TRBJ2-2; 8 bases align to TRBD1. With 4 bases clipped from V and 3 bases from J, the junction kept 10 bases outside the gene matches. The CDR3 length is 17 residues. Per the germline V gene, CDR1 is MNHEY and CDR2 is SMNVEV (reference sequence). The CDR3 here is CASSSTRQGRYTGELFF. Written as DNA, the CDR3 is TGTGCCAGCAGTTCCACCAGACAGGGGCGATACACCGGGGAGCTGTTTTTT.

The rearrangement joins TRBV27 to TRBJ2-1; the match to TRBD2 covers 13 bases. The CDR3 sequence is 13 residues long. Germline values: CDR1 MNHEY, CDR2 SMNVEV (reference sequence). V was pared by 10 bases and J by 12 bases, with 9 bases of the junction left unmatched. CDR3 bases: TGTGCCAATAGGACTAGCGGGAGTTTAGGGCAGTTCTTC. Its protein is CANRTSGSLGQFF.

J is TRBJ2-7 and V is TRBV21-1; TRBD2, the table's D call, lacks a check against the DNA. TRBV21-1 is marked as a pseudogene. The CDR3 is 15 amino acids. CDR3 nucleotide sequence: TGTGCCAGCAGCAAAGCGACCGAGACTCCCTACGAGCAGTACTTC. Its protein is CASSKATETPYEQYF.

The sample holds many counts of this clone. CDR3 residues: CASSLGRAGGETQYF. CDR3 in DNA: TGTGCCAGCAGTTTAGGAAGGGCAGGGGGGGAGACCCAGTACTTC. V usage is TRBV27 and J usage is TRBJ2-5; TRBD1 is a possible D gene (7 bases). The CDR3 sequence is 15 residues long. V lost 2 bases and J lost 5, with 15 bases in between. Germline V gives CDR1 MNHEY, CDR2 SMNVEV (reference sequence).

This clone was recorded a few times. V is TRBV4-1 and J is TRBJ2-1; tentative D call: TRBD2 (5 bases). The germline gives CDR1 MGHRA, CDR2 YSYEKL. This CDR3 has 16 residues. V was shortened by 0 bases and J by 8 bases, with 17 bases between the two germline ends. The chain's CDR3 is CASSQDGGVTYDEQFF. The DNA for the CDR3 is TGCGCCAGCAGCCAAGATGGAGGAGTAACTTACGATGAGCAGTTCTTC.

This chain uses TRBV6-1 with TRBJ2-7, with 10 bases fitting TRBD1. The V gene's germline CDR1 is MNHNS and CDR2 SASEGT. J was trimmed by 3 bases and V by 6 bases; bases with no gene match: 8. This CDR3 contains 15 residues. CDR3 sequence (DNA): TGTGCCAGCAGCGATCCGGGACAGGGGCACTACGAGCAGTACTTC. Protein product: CASSDPGQGHYEQYF.